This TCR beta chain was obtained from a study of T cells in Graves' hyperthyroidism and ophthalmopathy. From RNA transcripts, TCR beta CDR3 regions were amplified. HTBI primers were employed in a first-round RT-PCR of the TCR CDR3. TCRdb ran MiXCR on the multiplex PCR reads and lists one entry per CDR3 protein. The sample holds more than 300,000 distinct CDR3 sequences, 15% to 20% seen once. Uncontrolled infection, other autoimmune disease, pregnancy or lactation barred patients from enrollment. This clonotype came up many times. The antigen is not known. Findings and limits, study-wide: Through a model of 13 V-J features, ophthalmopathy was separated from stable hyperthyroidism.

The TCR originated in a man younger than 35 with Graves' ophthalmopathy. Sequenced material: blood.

The DNA of the CDR3 is TGTGCCAGCAGCTCCGTTTCAGGGGTAGATACCTACGAGCAGTACTTC. Protein: CASSSVSGVDTYEQYF. V is TRBV7-2 and J is TRBJ2-7; possibly TRBD1 for D (6 bases). This CDR3 contains 16 residues. Germline V gene data show CDR1 as SGHTA and CDR2 as FQGNSA. The germline V and J ends were trimmed by 4 bases and 2 bases, with 18 bases remaining between them.